One sample yielded the 30 T cell receptor beta chains listed below, sequenced in a study of cytomegalovirus exposure and HLA in healthy donors. Generated by immunoSEQ multiplex PCR, the TCRdb table keeps only in-frame clones and is missing some. Among 100,000 to 150,000 clones listed, about 96% were seen once. Sequenced input: PBMCs. The receptors here all came from a man aged 18 to 30 in good health and CMV-seronegative.

This chain uses TRBV18 with TRBJ2-3; D perhaps matches TRBD1 (5 bases). Deletions cut 3 bases from V and 1 base from J, with 14 bases between. Germline CDR1 reads KGHSH; CDR2 reads LQKENI. CDR3 length: 16 amino acids. The CDR3 loop is CASSPTTEIGTDTQYF. The CDR3 coding sequence is TGTGCCAGCTCACCGACGACAGAGATAGGCACAGATACGCAGTATTTT.

The rearrangement uses TRBV19 and TRBJ1-5; maybe TRBD1 (5 bases). The V gene lost 3 bases and the J gene lost 0 bases, with 9 bases spanning the gap. The CDR3 covers 15 residues. Germline CDR1 and CDR2: LNHDA and SQIVND (reference sequence). CDR3 nucleotide sequence: TGTGCCAGTAGTATGTTTACAGGTAGCAATCAGCCCCAGCATTTT. The encoded protein is CASSMFTGSNQPQHF. The variable domain in full, with the rest retrieved from reference TRBV19 and TRBJ1-5, is DGGITQSPKYLFRKEGQNVTLSCEQNLNHDAMYWYRQDPGQGLRLIYYSQIVNDFQKGDIAEGYSVSREKKESFPLTVTSAQKNPTAFYLCASSMFTGSNQPQHFGDGTRLSIL.

This chain connects TRBV11-1 to TRBJ1-1; D remains unclear. Trimming left V 5 bases short and J 0 bases short, with 16 bases between. This CDR3 spans 16 amino acids. Germline V gene data show CDR1 as SGHAT and CDR2 as FQDESV (reference sequence). The CDR3 sequence is CASSPYRGVMNTEAFF. Here the CDR3 DNA reads TGTGCCAGCAGCCCCTACCGTGGAGTCATGAACACTGAAGCTTTCTTT.

The chain joins TRBV19 to TRBJ1-1, with D hard to call. Germline V gene sequence: CDR1 LNHDA, CDR2 SQIVND (reference sequence). Trimming cost V 3 bases and J 1 base, with 9 bases left between them. The CDR3 sequence is 14 residues long. In DNA form, the CDR3 reads TGTGCCAGTAGTATGGTACCTAGGAACACTGAAGCTTTCTTT. It encodes CASSMVPRNTEAFF.

The genes are TRBV30 and TRBJ1-1; 8 bases are a match to TRBD1. The CDR3 covers 14 residues. Germline V CDR1 and CDR2: GTSNPN, SVGIG (reference sequence). The V gene end was trimmed by 5 bases and the J gene end by 4 bases; junction bases not matched to a gene: 9. DNA for the CDR3: TGTGCCTGGGAGAGGACAGGGAAGGGCACTGAAGCTTTCTTT. Translating gives CAWERTGKGTEAFF. The full variable domain, completed using reference TRBV30 and TRBJ1-1, is SQTIHQWPATLVQPVGSPLSLECTVEGTSNPNLYWYRQAAGRGLQLLFYSVGIGQISSEVPQNLSASRPQDRQFILSSKKLLLSDSGFYLCAWERTGKGTEAFFGQGTRLTVV.

The genes are TRBV6-6 and TRBJ2-5, with TRBD2 matching 8 bases. This CDR3 has 14 amino acids. The germline V gene has CDR1 MNHNY and CDR2 SVGAGI (reference sequence). V lost 5 bases to trimming and J lost 5 bases; unmatched junction nucleotides: 7. CDR3 residues: CASSPTSARETQYF. In nucleotides, the CDR3 is TGTGCCAGCAGTCCGACTAGCGCCCGGGAGACCCAGTACTTC.

This chain connects TRBV4-3 to TRBJ2-1; TRBD2 agrees at 8 bases. The V gene end was trimmed by 2 bases and the J gene end by 10 bases; junction bases not matched to a gene: 7. Germline V gives CDR1 LGHNA, CDR2 YSLEER. The CDR3 totals 14 residues. The CDR3 coding sequence is TGCGCCAGCAGCCAAAGCGGGAGTTGGAACGAGCAGTTCTTC. It codes for CASSQSGSWNEQFF.

V gene TRBV7-2 combines with J gene TRBJ1-1; 8 bases match TRBD1. J was trimmed by 4 bases and V by 4 bases; bases with no gene match: 8. Germline lookup yields CDR1 SGHTA and CDR2 FQGNSA. The CDR3 runs to 15 residues. The CDR3 DNA is TGTGCCAGCAGCTCCCAGGGGGCGCAAGGCACTGAAGCTTTCTTT. It translates to CASSSQGAQGTEAFF.

This clone was picked up one time. The genes are TRBV11-3 and TRBJ2-2; the match to TRBD2 covers 7 bases. This CDR3 is built from 15 residues. CDR1 and CDR2 (germline): SGHNT, YENEEA. Trimming took 3 bases from V and 5 from J; bases not matched to a gene: 6. CDR3 sequence reads: CASSFLAGDTGELFF. The DNA of the CDR3 is TGTGCCAGCAGCTTTCTGGCGGGAGATACCGGGGAGCTGTTTTTT.

The V and J genes are TRBV11-2 and TRBJ1-1; no clear D. V dropped 3 bases and J dropped 4 bases, with 9 bases sitting between them. The CDR3 is made up of 13 amino acids. Germline loops: CDR1 SGHAT, CDR2 FQNNGV. The CDR3 spells CASSFNGGTEAFF. The CDR3 DNA reads as TGTGCCAGCAGCTTCAATGGAGGCACTGAAGCTTTCTTT.

The J gene is TRBJ2-2, the V gene TRBV7-9, with TRBD2 matching 13 bases. Germline lookup yields CDR1 SEHNR and CDR2 FQNEAQ (reference sequence). The CDR3 is 16 residues long. V trimming: 4 bases; J trimming: 3 bases; junction bases outside the gene matches: 2. CDR3 nucleotides: TGTGCCAGCAGCTCCGGACTAGCGGGAGACACCGGGGAGCTGTTTTTT. Translating it yields CASSSGLAGDTGELFF. Filled out from reference TRBV7-9 and TRBJ2-2, the complete variable domain reads DTGVSQNPRHKITKRGQNVTFRCDPISEHNRLYWYRQTLGQGPEFLTYFQNEAQLEKSRLLSDRFSAERPKGSFSTLEIQRTEQGDSAMYLCASSSGLAGDTGELFFGEGSRLTVL.

The CDR3 coding sequence is TGTGCCAGCAGCTCCGACAGGTCGGGCTATGGCTACACCTTC. The encoded protein is CASSSDRSGYGYTF. The chain combines TRBV5-4 with TRBJ1-2; TRBD1 might be the D (6 bases). The ends were cut back, 3 bases at V and 4 bases at J, with 13 bases in the middle. CDR3 length: 14 amino acids. The germline gives CDR1 SGHNT, CDR2 YYREEE (reference sequence).

J is TRBJ1-1 and V is TRBV27; 7 bases map to TRBD1. Germline V CDR1 and CDR2: MNHEY, SMNVEV (reference sequence). This CDR3 comprises 15 residues. The junction had 15 bases not matched to a gene; V was cut back by 10 bases and J by 4 bases. CDR3 region: CATKKIEGAGTEAFF. As DNA, the CDR3 is TGTGCCACCAAGAAAATAGAGGGGGCGGGCACTGAAGCTTTCTTT.

This clone was detected once. This chain uses TRBV9 with TRBJ1-1, with 9 bases aligning to TRBD1. CDR3 length: 15 residues. J lost 6 bases, V lost 4 bases, and 10 bases had no gene match. The germline gives CDR1 SGDLS, CDR2 YYNGEE. CDR3 bases: TGTGCCAGCAGCACTGGGACAGGGACCTGGGCTGAAGCTTTCTTT. Encoded protein: CASSTGTGTWAEAFF.

In this sample, this clone turned up once. This rearrangement joins TRBV29-1 to TRBJ2-7; D remains unclear. Trimming removed 5 bases from V and 3 bases from J, with 8 bases in between. The V gene's germline CDR1 is SQVTM and CDR2 ANQGSEA. This CDR3 contains 11 residues. This CDR3 is CSVQSYYEQYF. The CDR3 region has the DNA TGCAGCGTTCAGTCGTACTACGAGCAGTACTTC.

The chain employs TRBV11-2 and TRBJ2-1; possibly TRBD2 for D (5 bases). Germline loops: CDR1 SGHAT, CDR2 FQNNGV. Trimming removed 4 bases at V and 3 bases at J, with 13 bases between. CDR3 length: 15 amino acids. The CDR3 region is CASSSTFRDYNEQFF. The CDR3 DNA follows: TGTGCCAGCAGCTCGACCTTCCGGGACTACAATGAGCAGTTCTTC.

This clone was observed a few times. CDR3 in amino acids: CASSEDYNTGELFF. The DNA for the CDR3 is TGCGCCAGCAGTGAGGACTACAACACCGGGGAGCTGTTTTTT. This chain connects TRBV10-2 to TRBJ2-2, with D possibly matching TRBD2 (5 bases). The germline V and J ends were trimmed by 2 bases and 2 bases, with 6 bases remaining between them. This CDR3 has 14 amino acids. The germline gives CDR1 WSHSY, CDR2 SAAADI.

CDR3 residues: CASSQLWTDTDTQYF. The CDR3 DNA follows: TGTGCCAGCAGTCAACTATGGACTGACACAGATACGCAGTATTTT. This rearrangement joins TRBV27 to TRBJ2-3, with D possibly being TRBD2 (5 bases). This CDR3 region has 15 residues. V dropped 5 bases and J dropped 2 bases, with 14 bases sitting between them. Germline assignment: CDR1 MNHEY and CDR2 SMNVEV (reference sequence).

V usage is TRBV30 and J usage is TRBJ2-3, with TRBD2 matching over 8 bases. Trimming cost V 2 bases and J 0 bases; bases outside gene matches: 1. The CDR3 contains 14 residues. The germline gives CDR1 GTSNPN, CDR2 SVGIG (reference sequence). CDR3 DNA: TGTGCCTGGAGTAGCGGGGGTAGCACAGATACGCAGTATTTT. It yields the protein CAWSSGGSTDTQYF.

V gene TRBV5-4 combines with J gene TRBJ1-2, with unresolved D. Trimming cost V 7 bases and J 2 bases, with 9 bases left between them. Germline V gives CDR1 SGHNT, CDR2 YYREEE (reference sequence). The CDR3 loop spans 12 amino acids. CDR3 coding DNA: TGTGCCAGCCGGCGGGGAAACTATGGCTACACCTTC. It yields the protein CASRRGNYGYTF.

In its sample, this clone was seen once. This rearrangement joins TRBV27 to TRBJ2-7; 10 positions agree with TRBD1. V lost 5 bases to trimming and J lost 0 bases; unmatched junction nucleotides: 7. Germline V gives CDR1 MNHEY, CDR2 SMNVEV (reference sequence). The CDR3 spans 16 residues. The CDR3 sequence is CASSEGTGVFSYEQYF. For the CDR3, the DNA is TGTGCCAGCAGTGAAGGGACAGGGGTCTTCTCCTACGAGCAGTACTTC.

The rearrangement links TRBV14 to TRBJ2-1; 7 bases line up with TRBD2. Trimming cost V 2 bases and J 7 bases; bases outside gene matches: 8. The CDR3 totals 15 residues. Per the germline V gene, CDR1 is SGHDN and CDR2 is FVKESK. CDR3 loop: CASSQLGGSHNEQFF. In nucleotides, the CDR3 is TGTGCCAGCAGCCAATTGGGCGGGAGCCATAATGAGCAGTTCTTC.

The chain joins TRBV19 to TRBJ2-1; 9 bases are a match to TRBD1. Germline V gene lookup returns CDR1 LNHDA and CDR2 SQIVND (reference sequence). The CDR3 contains 15 residues. Trimming took 5 bases from V and 12 from J; bases not matched to a gene: 14. The DNA for the CDR3 is TGTGCCAGTAGTCCTCAGGGACAGGGAACGTACCCGCAGTTCTTC. Residues: CASSPQGQGTYPQFF.

This clone appeared a single time. This rearrangement joins TRBV30 to TRBJ1-4; tentative D call: TRBD1 (5 bases). With 3 bases removed from V and 4 bases from J, the gap between germline ends came to 12 bases. The CDR3 is made up of 14 amino acids. Germline lookup yields CDR1 GTSNPN and CDR2 SVGIG (reference sequence). CDR3: CAWRATVNNEKLFF. CDR3 DNA sequence: TGTGCCTGGAGAGCGACAGTAAATAATGAAAAACTGTTTTTT.

The chain uses TRBV28 and TRBJ1-1; 7 bases fit TRBD1. V gave up 8 bases and J gave up 0 bases; unmatched junction bases: 3. The germline V gene has CDR1 MDHEN and CDR2 SYDVKM. The CDR3 totals 13 residues. The CDR3 loop reads CASGDSMNTEAFF. As DNA, the CDR3 is TGTGCCAGCGGGGACAGCATGAACACTGAAGCTTTCTTT.

The chain employs TRBV19 and TRBJ1-5, with a tentative D call TRBD1 (6 bases). V was shortened by 6 bases and J by 4 bases, with 28 bases between the two germline ends. The CDR3 contains 19 residues. CDR1 is LNHDA, CDR2 SQIVND, per germline (reference sequence). The CDR3 DNA reads as TGTGCCAGTAGCCAATTGGCCTTGGTGTACAGGGAAGAAAATCAGCCCCAGCATTTT. This encodes CASSQLALVYREENQPQHF.

The chain combines TRBV9 with TRBJ1-3; D is uncertain. V gave up 3 bases and J gave up 0 bases, with 10 bases separating them. CDR3 length: 15 amino acids. Germline CDR1 SGDLS, CDR2 YYNGEE. The CDR3, as DNA: TGTGCCAGCAGCGCCAATCCCAGCTCTGGAAACACCATATATTTT. As protein: CASSANPSSGNTIYF.

The rearrangement joins TRBV18 to TRBJ2-3; 16 positions match TRBD2. Germline loops: CDR1 KGHSH, CDR2 LQKENI. The V and J ends lost 3 bases and 2 bases, in that order; junction bases with no gene match: 8. CDR3 length equals 19 residues. The CDR3 protein is CASSPGTSGRADFTDTQYF. CDR3 nucleotides: TGTGCCAGCTCACCCGGGACTAGCGGGAGGGCCGATTTCACAGATACGCAGTATTTT.

The sample holds a few counts of this clone. The rearrangement uses TRBV9 and TRBJ2-2; D is perhaps TRBD2 (6 bases). This CDR3 is built from 15 residues. Trimming shortened V by 4 bases and J by 5 bases, and 15 bases separated the two germline ends. The germline V gene has CDR1 SGDLS and CDR2 YYNGEE. CDR3 coding DNA: TGTGCCAGCAGCAGAAGCGGGTCGGGGACCGGGGAGCTGTTTTTT. Translated, it gives CASSRSGSGTGELFF.

The chain uses TRBV4-2 and TRBJ2-5; 12 bases are a match to TRBD2. J lost 4 bases, V lost 0 bases, and 9 bases had no gene match. The CDR3 runs to 18 residues. Germline CDR1 is LGHNA and CDR2 is YNFKEQ. The CDR3 region has the DNA TGTGCCAGCAGCCAAGAGCAAGGACTAGCGGGATTGGGAGAGACCCAGTACTTC. This sequence encodes CASSQEQGLAGLGETQYF.